The entry below describes one T cell receptor (beta chain). The antigen remains unidentified. This entry comes from a study of long-term antiretroviral therapy in people with HIV. Regarding the study as a whole: Clonal populations expanded prior to ART predominated within the repertoire at all time points.

Survey level was the resolution at which the v3.0 immunoSEQ assay ran. Using immunoSEQ multiplex PCR, the repertoire was profiled, and TCRdb retains in-frame clones only, with some absent. The sample has 20,000 to 30,000 clones, 65% to 80% seen once; the top ten hold approximately 11%. HIV-positive participants all received treatment in the United States. CDR1 SGHTA and CDR2 FQGNSA come from the germline V gene. The CDR3 loop spans 14 amino acids. Trimming took off 5 bases at V and 4 bases at J, with 14 bases between the two ends. The chain couples TRBV7-2 to TRBJ1-1; no reliable D call. Here the sequenced sample was unsorted PBMCs, taken 1.2 years after starting antiretroviral therapy. This clonotype originated in a middle-aged woman with HIV. The CDR3 here is CASSPLPRGTEAFF. As DNA, the CDR3 is TGTGCCAGCAGCCCACTTCCCCGAGGCACTGAAGCTTTCTTT.